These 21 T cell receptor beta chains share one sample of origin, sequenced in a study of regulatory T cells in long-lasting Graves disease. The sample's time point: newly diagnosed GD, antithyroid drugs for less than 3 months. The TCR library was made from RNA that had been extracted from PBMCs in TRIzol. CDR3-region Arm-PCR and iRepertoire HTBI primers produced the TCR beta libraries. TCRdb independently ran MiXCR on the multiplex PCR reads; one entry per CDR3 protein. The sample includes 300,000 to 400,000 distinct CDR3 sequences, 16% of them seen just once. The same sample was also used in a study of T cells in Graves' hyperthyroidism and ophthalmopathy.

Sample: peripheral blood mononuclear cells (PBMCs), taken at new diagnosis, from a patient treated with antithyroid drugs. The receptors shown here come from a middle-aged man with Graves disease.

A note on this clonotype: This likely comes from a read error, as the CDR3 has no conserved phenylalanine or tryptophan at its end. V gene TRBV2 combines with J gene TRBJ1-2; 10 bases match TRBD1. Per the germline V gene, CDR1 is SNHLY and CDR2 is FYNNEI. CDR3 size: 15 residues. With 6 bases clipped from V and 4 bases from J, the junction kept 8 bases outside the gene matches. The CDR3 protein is CASRSPGQGTYGYTL. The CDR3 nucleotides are TGTGCCAGCAGGTCACCGGGACAGGGGACCTATGGCTACACCCTC.

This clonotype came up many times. CDR3 sequence reads: CASSSPHRSGGATDTQYF. For the CDR3, the DNA is TGTGCCAGCAGCTCCCCCCACCGTAGCGGGGGGGCCACAGATACGCAGTATTTT. The rearrangement uses TRBV11-2 and TRBJ2-3; 11 nucleotides align to TRBD2. Trimming removed 4 bases from V and 2 bases from J; junction bases left unmatched: 11. The V gene's germline CDR1 is SGHAT and CDR2 FQNNGV. The CDR3 sequence is 18 residues long.

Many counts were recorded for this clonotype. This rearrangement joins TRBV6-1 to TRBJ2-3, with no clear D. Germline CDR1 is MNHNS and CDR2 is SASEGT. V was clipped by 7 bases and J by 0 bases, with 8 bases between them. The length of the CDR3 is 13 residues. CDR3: CASKSPSTDTQYF. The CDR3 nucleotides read TGTGCCAGCAAATCCCCTAGCACAGATACGCAGTATTTT.

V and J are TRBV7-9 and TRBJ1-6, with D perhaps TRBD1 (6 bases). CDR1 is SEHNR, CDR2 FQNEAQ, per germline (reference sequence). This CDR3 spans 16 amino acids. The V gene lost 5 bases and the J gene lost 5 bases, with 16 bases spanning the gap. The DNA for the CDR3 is TGTGCCAGCAGCACGCTCGGACAGCGAAATAATTCACCCCTCCACTTT. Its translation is CASSTLGQRNNSPLHF.

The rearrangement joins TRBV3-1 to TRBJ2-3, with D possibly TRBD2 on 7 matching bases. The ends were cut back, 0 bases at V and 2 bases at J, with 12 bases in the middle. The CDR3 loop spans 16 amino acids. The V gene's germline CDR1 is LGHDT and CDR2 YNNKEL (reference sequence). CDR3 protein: CASSQDRGGFTDTQYF. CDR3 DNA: TGTGCCAGCAGCCAAGATAGGGGGGGATTCACAGATACGCAGTATTTT.

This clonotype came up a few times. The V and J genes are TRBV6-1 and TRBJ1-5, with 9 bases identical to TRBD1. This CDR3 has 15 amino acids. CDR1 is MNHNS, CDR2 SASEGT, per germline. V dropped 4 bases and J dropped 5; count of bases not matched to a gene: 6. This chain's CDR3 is CASSGQGQGYQPQHF. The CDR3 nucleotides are TGTGCCAGCAGTGGCCAGGGACAGGGATATCAGCCCCAGCATTTT.

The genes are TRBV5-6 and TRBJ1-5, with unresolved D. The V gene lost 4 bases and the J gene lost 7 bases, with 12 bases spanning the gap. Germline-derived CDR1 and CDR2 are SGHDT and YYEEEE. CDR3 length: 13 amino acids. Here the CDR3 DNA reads TGTGCCAGCAGCACGGGAATAGACCAGCCCCAGCATTTT. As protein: CASSTGIDQPQHF.

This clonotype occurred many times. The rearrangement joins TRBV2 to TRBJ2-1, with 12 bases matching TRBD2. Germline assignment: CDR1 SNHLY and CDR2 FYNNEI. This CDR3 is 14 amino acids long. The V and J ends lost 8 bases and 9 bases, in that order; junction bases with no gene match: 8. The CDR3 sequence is CASATSGGRGEQFF. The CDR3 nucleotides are TGTGCCAGCGCTACTAGCGGGGGGCGGGGTGAGCAGTTCTTC.

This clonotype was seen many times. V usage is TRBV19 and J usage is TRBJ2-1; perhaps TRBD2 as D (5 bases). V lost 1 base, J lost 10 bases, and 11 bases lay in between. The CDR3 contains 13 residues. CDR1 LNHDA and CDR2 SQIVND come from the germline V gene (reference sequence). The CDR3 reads CASSIGPLAEQFF. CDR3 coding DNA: TGTGCCAGTAGTATAGGTCCGCTAGCAGAGCAGTTCTTC.

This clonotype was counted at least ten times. The CDR3 sequence is CASSLPLGGREGNQPQHF. The DNA for the CDR3 is TGTGCCAGCAGTTTACCGCTTGGGGGTAGGGAAGGCAATCAGCCCCAGCATTTT. The chain links TRBV28 to TRBJ1-5, with D perhaps matching TRBD1 (5 bases). The CDR3 covers 18 residues. CDR1 is MDHEN, CDR2 SYDVKM, per germline. The V and J ends lost 2 bases and 2 bases respectively, with 19 bases between them.

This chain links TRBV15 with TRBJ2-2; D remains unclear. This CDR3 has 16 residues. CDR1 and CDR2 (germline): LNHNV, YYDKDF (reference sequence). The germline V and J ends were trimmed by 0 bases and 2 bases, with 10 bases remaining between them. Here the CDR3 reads CATSRDRGHNTGELFF. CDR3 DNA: TGTGCCACCAGCAGAGATAGAGGCCATAACACCGGGGAGCTGTTTTTT. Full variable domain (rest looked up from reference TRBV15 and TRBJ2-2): DAMVIQNPRYQVTQFGKPVTLSCSQTLNHNVMYWYQQKSSQAPKLLFHYYDKDFNNEADTPDNFQSRRPNTSFCFLDIRSPGLGDTAMYLCATSRDRGHNTGELFFGEGSRLTVL.

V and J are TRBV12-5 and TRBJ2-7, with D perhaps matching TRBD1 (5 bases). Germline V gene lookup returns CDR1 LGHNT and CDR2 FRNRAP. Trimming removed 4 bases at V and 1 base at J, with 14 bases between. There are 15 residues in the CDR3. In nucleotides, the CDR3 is TGTGCTAGTGGTTATCCATGGCGGACATCCTACGAGCAGTACTTC. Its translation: CASGYPWRTSYEQYF.

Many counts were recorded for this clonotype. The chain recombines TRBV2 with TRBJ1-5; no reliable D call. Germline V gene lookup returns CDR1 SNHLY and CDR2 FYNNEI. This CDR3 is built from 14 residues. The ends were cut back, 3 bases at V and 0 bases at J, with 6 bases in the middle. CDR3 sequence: CASSDTVSNQPQHF. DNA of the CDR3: TGTGCCAGCAGTGACACGGTTAGCAATCAGCCCCAGCATTTT.

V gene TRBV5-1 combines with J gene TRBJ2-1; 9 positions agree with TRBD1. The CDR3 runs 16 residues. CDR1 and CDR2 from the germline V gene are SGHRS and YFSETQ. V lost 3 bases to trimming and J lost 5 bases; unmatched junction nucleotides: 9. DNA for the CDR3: TGCGCCAGCAGCTGGTCACAGGGGGCTAGGGACAATGAGCAGTTCTTC. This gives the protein CASSWSQGARDNEQFF.

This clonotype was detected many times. CDR3 coding DNA: TGTGCCAGCAGCTCGTCCAGGGGGAACATTCAGTACTTC. Amino acid sequence: CASSSSRGNIQYF. V is TRBV11-3 and J is TRBJ2-4; the match to TRBD1 covers 7 bases. Unmatched junction bases numbered 4, after V lost 4 bases and J lost 7 bases. CDR1 is SGHNT, CDR2 YENEEA, per germline. CDR3 size: 13 residues.

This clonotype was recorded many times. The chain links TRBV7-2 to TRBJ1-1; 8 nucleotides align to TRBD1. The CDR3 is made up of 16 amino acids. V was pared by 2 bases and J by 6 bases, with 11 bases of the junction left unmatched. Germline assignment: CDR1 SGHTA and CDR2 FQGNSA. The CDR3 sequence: CASSLSPGQGGSEAFF. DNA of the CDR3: TGTGCCAGCAGCTTAAGTCCTGGACAGGGTGGATCTGAAGCTTTCTTT.

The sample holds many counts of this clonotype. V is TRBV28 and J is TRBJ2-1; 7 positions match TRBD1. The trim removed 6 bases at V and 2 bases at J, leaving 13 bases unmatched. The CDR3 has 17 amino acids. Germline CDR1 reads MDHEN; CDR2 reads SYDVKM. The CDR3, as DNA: TGTGCCAGCAGGGCTTGGGACAGCAATCCGACCTACAATGAGCAGTTCTTC. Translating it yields CASRAWDSNPTYNEQFF.

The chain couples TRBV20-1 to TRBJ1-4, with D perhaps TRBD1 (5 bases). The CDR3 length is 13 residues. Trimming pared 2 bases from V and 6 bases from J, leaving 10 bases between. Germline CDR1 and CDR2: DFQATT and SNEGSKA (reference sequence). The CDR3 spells CSARSGAYEKLFF. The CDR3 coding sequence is TGCAGTGCTAGAAGCGGGGCTTATGAAAAACTGTTTTTT.

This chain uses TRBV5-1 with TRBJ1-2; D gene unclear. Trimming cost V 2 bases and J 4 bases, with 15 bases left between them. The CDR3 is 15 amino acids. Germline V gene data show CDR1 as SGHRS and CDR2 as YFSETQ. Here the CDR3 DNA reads TGCGCCAGCAGCTTTTCGCCCGGGTTAGGCTATGGCTACACCTTC. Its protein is CASSFSPGLGYGYTF. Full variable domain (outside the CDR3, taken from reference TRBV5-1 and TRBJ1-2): KAGVTQTPRYLIKTRGQQVTLSCSPISGHRSVSWYQQTPGQGLQFLFEYFSETQRNKGNFPGRFSGRQFSNSRSEMNVSTLELGDSALYLCASSFSPGLGYGYTFGSGTRLTVV.

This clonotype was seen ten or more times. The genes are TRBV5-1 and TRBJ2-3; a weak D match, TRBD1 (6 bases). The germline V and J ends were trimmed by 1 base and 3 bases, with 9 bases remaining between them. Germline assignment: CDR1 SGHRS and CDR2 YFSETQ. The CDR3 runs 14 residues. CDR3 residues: CASSLQGTTDTQYF. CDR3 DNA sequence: TGCGCCAGCAGCTTGCAGGGGACGACAGATACGCAGTATTTT.

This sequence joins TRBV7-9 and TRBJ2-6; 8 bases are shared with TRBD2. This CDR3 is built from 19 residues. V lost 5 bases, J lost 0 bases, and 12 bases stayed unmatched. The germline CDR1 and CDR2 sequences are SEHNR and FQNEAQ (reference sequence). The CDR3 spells CASSRLAGGLSSGANVLTF. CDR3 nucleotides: TGTGCCAGCAGCCGACTTGCGGGGGGCCTGAGCTCTGGGGCCAACGTCCTGACTTTC.